Listed below are T cell receptor beta chains from one sample, sequenced in a study of T cells after yellow fever vaccination. TCRdb passed the 5' RACE reads through MiXCR, listing each CDR3 protein once. The repertoire has about 320,000 distinct CDR3 sequences, around 4.4% of them found once; the top ten carry roughly a fifth. The sequenced sample was PBMCs, obtained 15 days after the yellow fever booster vaccination. Receptors were obtained from a man between 18 and 29 years old who received the YFV17D yellow fever vaccine. The CDR3 runs from the conserved cysteine through the conserved F or W. The D gene is left open where the match is weak. Not every row has a clone size; where given, it reads once, few, many or a size class.

clone_size j_call d_call v_call cdr3_aa cdr3_nt
many TRBJ1-4 TRBD1 TRBV4-3 CASSQVAGTGRKLFF TGCGCCAGCAGCCAAGTAGCCGGGACAGGACGAAAACTGTTTTTT
- TRBJ2-4 TRBD2 TRBV2 CASSAGGRDIQYF TGTGCCAGCAGTGCGGGGGGGAGGGACATTCAGTACTTC
few TRBJ1-5 - TRBV7-2 CASSLGVPYSNQPQHF TGTGCCAGCAGCTTAGGGGTACCTTATAGCAATCAGCCCCAGCATTTT
- TRBJ2-2 - TRBV11-2 CASSSSTPGELFF TGTGCCAGCAGCTCCTCAACCCCCGGGGAGCTGTTTTTT
few TRBJ1-1 - TRBV3-1 CASSMQAQEAFF TGTGCCAGCAGTATGCAAGCACAGGAAGCTTTCTTT
many TRBJ2-7 TRBD1 TRBV6-2/TRBV6-3 CASSYPGQAFLSYEQYF TGTGCCAGCAGTTACCCGGGACAGGCTTTCCTTTCTTACGAGCAGTACTTC
many TRBJ2-1 - TRBV7-2 CASSLGINNEQFF TGTGCCAGCAGCTTAGGCATAAACAATGAGCAGTTCTTC
many TRBJ2-7 - TRBV2 CASRAGMNNEQYF TGTGCCAGCAGGGCCGGGATGAACAACGAGCAGTACTTC
few TRBJ1-1 - TRBV5-8 CASSLRRQGNTEAFF TGTGCCAGCAGCTTGAGACGTCAGGGGAACACTGAAGCTTTCTTT
many TRBJ2-1 TRBD2 TRBV5-1 CASFRLAGSYNEQFF TGCGCCAGCTTTCGACTAGCGGGATCCTACAATGAGCAGTTCTTC
many TRBJ2-5 TRBD2 TRBV29-1 CSVEGLAVQETQYF TGCAGCGTTGAAGGACTAGCGGTACAAGAGACCCAGTACTTC
many TRBJ2-6 - TRBV11-2 CASSLDEGDGANVLTF TGTGCCAGCAGCTTAGATGAAGGGGACGGGGCCAACGTCCTGACTTTC
- TRBJ2-2 TRBD2 TRBV11-1 CASSLMAGGLNGELFF TGTGCCAGCAGCTTAATGGCGGGGGGTTTGAACGGGGAGCTGTTTTTT
many TRBJ2-1 TRBD1 TRBV12-3/TRBV12-4 CASTSTGTGFNEQFF TGTGCCAGCACCTCTACGGGGACAGGGTTCAATGAGCAGTTCTTC
- TRBJ2-3 - TRBV4-3 CASSQDLTVRGTDTQYF TGCGCCAGCAGCCAAGATTTGACAGTACGCGGCACAGATACGCAGTATTTT
- TRBJ2-5 - TRBV27 CASTPRKSRGAETQYF TGTGCCAGCACACCCAGGAAATCTAGGGGGGCGGAGACCCAGTACTTC
many TRBJ2-1 TRBD1 TRBV7-9 CASSPKRQGYNEQFF TGTGCCAGCAGCCCGAAGAGACAGGGATACAATGAGCAGTTCTTC
few TRBJ2-1 TRBD2 TRBV27 CASNLAGGGNEQFF TGTGCCAGCAACCTAGCGGGGGGGGGTAATGAGCAGTTCTTC
many TRBJ1-5 - TRBV4-2 CASSQVGDILGRPQHF TGTGCCAGCAGCCAAGTTGGAGACATCCTGGGGAGGCCCCAGCATTTT
- TRBJ1-2 - TRBV6-5 CASSFSSRGERANGYTF TGTGCCAGCAGTTTCTCATCGCGGGGGGAGAGGGCTAATGGCTACACCTTC
few TRBJ2-1 - TRBV24-1 CATSDLAGDGGYNEQFF TGTGCCACCAGTGATTTGGCCGGGGACGGGGGATACAATGAGCAGTTCTTC
- TRBJ2-1 TRBD1 TRBV28 CASSIPGTGFLEQFF TGTGCCAGCAGTATTCCCGGGACAGGGTTTCTTGAGCAGTTCTTC
few TRBJ2-1 - TRBV11-2 CASSLDARLGVASDEQFF TGTGCCAGCAGCTTAGATGCCCGACTCGGGGTAGCTTCGGATGAGCAGTTCTTC
many TRBJ2-5 TRBD2 TRBV20-1 CSARSPGTSFSETQYF TGCAGTGCTAGGTCCCCCGGGACTAGCTTCTCAGAGACCCAGTACTTC
many TRBJ2-1 - TRBV20-1 CSALWGGAYNEQFF TGCAGTGCTTTGTGGGGGGGGGCTTACAATGAGCAGTTCTTC
- TRBJ2-3 - TRBV5-1 CASSFGEGTDTQYF TGCGCCAGCAGCTTCGGGGAAGGCACAGATACGCAGTATTTT
few TRBJ1-1 - TRBV4-2 CASSSLQAFF TGTGCCAGCAGCTCCCTACAAGCTTTCTTT
few TRBJ2-1 - TRBV7-6 CASSLVSPGGAFYNEQFF TGTGCCAGCAGCTTAGTCTCGCCGGGCGGGGCTTTTTACAATGAGCAGTTCTTC
many TRBJ1-1 - TRBV12-3/TRBV12-4 CASIRDGVGTEAFF TGTGCCAGCATACGTGATGGGGTGGGCACTGAAGCTTTCTTT
few TRBJ1-5 - TRBV12-3/TRBV12-4 CASRAQLSNQPQHF TGTGCCAGCAGGGCCCAGTTGAGCAATCAGCCCCAGCATTTT
many TRBJ2-3 TRBD2 TRBV20-1 CSAAGTSGVSTDTQYF TGCAGTGCCGCCGGGACTAGCGGAGTGAGCACAGATACGCAGTATTTT
few TRBJ1-2 - TRBV20-1 CSARGLGIGPLYGYTF TGCAGTGCTAGAGGATTAGGCATTGGCCCCCTCTATGGCTACACCTTC
- TRBJ2-7 - TRBV4-1 CASSQPGRYEQYF TGCGCCAGCAGCCAACCAGGACGGTACGAGCAGTACTTC
many TRBJ2-7 - TRBV18 CASSPGTGHLGEQYF TGTGCCAGCTCACCAGGGACGGGGCACCTTGGGGAGCAGTACTTC
many TRBJ1-4 - TRBV7-9 CASSRGAAGNEKLFF TGTGCCAGCAGCCGGGGCGCAGCGGGTAATGAAAAACTGTTTTTT
few TRBJ2-7 - TRBV27 CASSLSLRGSSRDEQYF TGTGCCAGCAGTTTATCTCTCCGCGGCAGCTCTAGGGACGAGCAGTACTTC
few TRBJ1-1 - TRBV20-1 CSAPSGGKNTEAFF TGCAGTGCCCCCTCGGGCGGGAAGAACACTGAAGCTTTCTTT
many TRBJ2-1 - TRBV6-2/TRBV6-3 CASSPLGPTSYNEQFF TGTGCCAGCAGTCCCCTCGGGCCTACTTCCTACAATGAGCAGTTCTTC
many TRBJ2-3 - TRBV28 CASSFGAGDTQYF TGTGCCAGCAGTTTCGGGGCTGGGGATACGCAGTATTTT
many TRBJ1-6 - TRBV6-6 CASTGGSYNSPLHF TGTGCCAGCACCGGGGGGAGCTATAATTCACCCCTCCACTTT
- TRBJ2-3 - TRBV7-6 CASSLAFADTQYF TGTGCCAGCAGCTTAGCCTTCGCAGATACGCAGTATTTT
many TRBJ1-2 - TRBV10-3 CAISERPGTEYGYTF TGTGCCATCAGTGAGCGACCCGGGACGGAGTATGGCTACACCTTC
many TRBJ1-1 - TRBV18 CASLSISQNPEAFF TGTGCCAGCTTATCCATTAGCCAGAACCCTGAAGCTTTCTTT
many TRBJ1-2 TRBD1 TRBV4-2 CASSQGDRGHYGYTF TGTGCCAGCAGCCAGGGAGACAGGGGACACTATGGCTACACCTTC
many TRBJ2-1 TRBD2 TRBV12-3/TRBV12-4 CASSPGTSGGNEQFF TGTGCCAGCAGCCCCGGGACTAGCGGGGGGAATGAGCAGTTCTTC
many TRBJ2-3 - TRBV6-1 CASSDTGSLRNTQYF TGTGCCAGCAGTGATACCGGCAGCTTGAGGAATACGCAGTATTTT
few TRBJ1-4 - TRBV20-1 CSARGWGSDEKLFF TGCAGTGCTAGAGGGTGGGGGTCCGATGAAAAACTGTTTTTT
few TRBJ2-3 - TRBV7-2 CASSLPDQGTDTQYF TGTGCCAGCAGCTTACCGGATCAGGGCACAGATACGCAGTATTTT
- TRBJ2-2 - TRBV29-1 CSVVSRTNTGELFF TGCAGCGTTGTCTCCAGGACGAACACCGGGGAGCTGTTTTTT
few TRBJ1-2 - TRBV20-1 CSADHVADYGYTF TGCAGTGCAGACCACGTAGCCGACTATGGCTACACCTTC
many TRBJ2-7 - TRBV5-1 CASSLDPGGAREQYF TGCGCCAGCAGCCTAGACCCAGGGGGGGCGAGGGAGCAGTACTTC
- TRBJ2-1 - TRBV7-2 CASSDLGGWGAFEQLF TGTGCCAGCAGCGACTTGGGGGGCTGGGGGGCCTTTGAGCAGTTGTTC
- TRBJ2-1 TRBD2 TRBV2 CASSPEGLAGGEQFF TGTGCCAGCAGCCCCGAGGGACTAGCGGGGGGTGAGCAGTTCTTC
few TRBJ1-5 - TRBV21-1 CASSKRRDGNQPQHF TGTGCCAGCAGCAAACGACGGGACGGCAATCAGCCCCAGCATTTT
few TRBJ2-5 TRBD2 TRBV7-8 CASRSEWRLAGRQETQYF TGTGCCAGCAGATCAGAGTGGCGACTAGCGGGGCGACAAGAGACCCAGTACTTC
few TRBJ2-6 - TRBV9 CASSVAGSGANVLTF TGTGCCAGCAGCGTCGCTGGTTCTGGGGCCAACGTCCTGACTTTC
- TRBJ2-5 - TRBV30 CAWADPPQTQYF TGTGCCTGGGCGGACCCTCCCCAGACCCAGTACTTC